These T cell receptor beta chains were read from a single sample in a study of cytotoxic CD8 clonotypes in ibrutinib-treated CLL. Repertoires were generated with immunoSEQ multiplex PCR, while TCRdb's copy carries only in-frame clones and drops some. The sample contains roughly 200,000 clones, 75% to 85% of which appear only once. Sequenced here: PBMCs, sampled after 12 months of ibrutinib treatment. The receptors stem from a human donor with chronic lymphocytic leukemia. Both conserved end residues are trimmed from each CDR3. Fields, in order: D gene, J gene, V gene, CDR3 protein. A D gene is named only where the DNA matches it firmly.

>TRBD2|TRBJ2-7|TRBV5-1
ASSSGLAGGEPYEQY
>-|TRBJ2-1|TRBV25-1
ASRGNNEQF
>TRBD1|TRBJ1-2|TRBV11-2
ASSQGQARDYGYT
>-|TRBJ1-1|TRBV7-8
ASSPRQSTEAF
>-|TRBJ1-5|TRBV25-1
ASSLANSNQPQH
>-|TRBJ2-7|TRBV5-1
ASSQERGPYEQY
>-|TRBJ2-7|TRBV7-8
ASSLVGGGTSYEQY
>TRBD2|TRBJ2-5|TRBV6-6
ASTRGLAGGKETQY
>-|TRBJ2-1|TRBV30
AWSPRWGRGTDNEQF
>TRBD2|TRBJ2-1|TRBV2
ASSGILGLAGGHHEQF
>-|TRBJ2-5|TRBV19
ASSIPQGQTQY
>-|TRBJ1-4|TRBV2
ASNGGNEKLF
>TRBD2|TRBJ2-3|TRBV5-4
ASSPGLADVPDTQY
>TRBD1|TRBJ1-4|TRBV2
ASRYRGGEEKLF
>-|TRBJ2-7|TRBV5-4
ASSLAAGQLYEQY
>TRBD2|TRBJ2-3|TRBV5-1
ASSGLAGGLGTDTQY
>-|TRBJ1-1|TRBV5-1
ASSLGVSGRTEAF
>-|TRBJ2-7|TRBV7-9
ASSSEGWEYEQY
>-|TRBJ2-7|TRBV14
ASSRVVSRGQY
>-|TRBJ2-1|TRBV7-9
ASSLGGKAEQF
>TRBD2|TRBJ2-7|TRBV5-1
ASSFFGGVISEQY
>-|TRBJ1-6|TRBV4-2
ASRDGQHNSPLH
>TRBD2|TRBJ2-7|TRBV7-8
ASSIRRGDEQY
>TRBD1|TRBJ1-1|TRBV7-8
ASRSQGVAMNTEAF
>-|TRBJ2-6|TRBV7-3
ASSFLSGANVLT
>TRBD2|TRBJ2-7|TRBV25-1
ASSGASRGNEQY
>TRBD2|TRBJ2-7|TRBV7-9
ASSAASGSAVDEQY
>-|TRBJ1-2|TRBV10-3
AISEPADNYGYT
>-|TRBJ1-1|TRBV20-1
SAQRAEAF
>TRBD1|TRBJ2-7|TRBV28
ASSLWTGTVSYEQY
>-|TRBJ1-1|TRBV20-1
GRALNTEAF
>-|TRBJ1-1|TRBV19
ASSIVRNTEAF
>TRBD2|TRBJ2-1|TRBV9
ASSVGRGSFNEQF
>-|TRBJ2-7|TRBV7-8
ASSLIGSSYEQY
>-|TRBJ2-4|TRBV4-2
ASSQELATAKNIQY
>TRBD1|TRBJ2-1|TRBV11-3
ASSPGTGLLQF
>-|TRBJ1-1|TRBV5-4
ASSLRGVNTEAF
>-|TRBJ2-3|TRBV6-5
ASRVLDTQY
>TRBD1|TRBJ2-1|TRBV7-8
ASSLVGQGNEQF
>-|TRBJ2-2|TRBV4-2
ASLGNREPDTGELF
>-|TRBJ1-2|TRBV6-5
ASSEEEYNYGYT
>TRBD1|TRBJ1-1|TRBV19
ASRETGLNTEAF
>-|TRBJ1-1|TRBV29-1
SVRQRGGGRLRSASEAF
>TRBD1|TRBJ1-5|TRBV15
ATSREVDRVNQPQH
>TRBD2|TRBJ2-7|TRBV6-5
ASSSHTSGRAYEQY
>TRBD1|TRBJ1-2|TRBV5-4
ASSFRDSYGYT
>-|TRBJ1-1|TRBV5-6
ASSAPGGDHYTEAF
>-|TRBJ2-1|TRBV7-3
ASSYWGGNEQF
>-|TRBJ2-7|TRBV4-1
ASSQAPSAQPYEQY
>TRBD1|TRBJ1-2|TRBV5-6
ASSRPGTANYGYT
>TRBD1|TRBJ2-3|TRBV6-1
AASGGTGVTDTQY
>-|TRBJ1-1|TRBV5-1
ASSLWAGSNTEAF
>-|TRBJ2-7|TRBV10-3
AISDSSYEQY
>TRBD2|TRBJ2-3|TRBV6-5
ASSYSAGGPSDTQY
>-|TRBJ2-2|TRBV11-2
ASSLTRQQSWRELF
>-|TRBJ1-1|TRBV6-1
ASSDMGTITVNTEAF
>-|TRBJ1-4|TRBV19
ASREGNGDEKLF
>TRBD1|TRBJ2-4|TRBV6-6
ASSAPGQGNIQY
>TRBD2|TRBJ2-1|TRBV7-2
ASSLVAGEQF
>TRBD1|TRBJ1-1|TRBV11-2
ASSSPGTGV